This TCR beta chain was obtained from a study of metastatic and nonmetastatic thyroid tumors. Study details: Repertoires were compared across blood and tumor or nodule tissue from malignant and benign thyroid patients.

TCRdb ran MiXCR on the PCR reads. Of about 89,000 clones in the sample, under 15% were seen once. Thyroid surgery was preceded by no treatment in any patient. V was shortened by 3 bases and J by 1 base, with 11 bases between the two germline ends. The germline V gene has CDR1 ENHRY and CDR2 SYGVKD. This CDR3 is built from 15 residues. This clone was detected ten times or more. Sequencing was performed on tumor tissue. The chain has TRBV10-3 and TRBJ2-3; unclear D gene. This receptor was obtained from a female donor with papillary thyroid cancer or a benign thyroid nodule (not recorded which). Some clones in this sample may be carry-over from other donors' samples. CDR3 amino acids: CAISEQAPRTDTQYF. The DNA of the CDR3 is TGTGCCATCAGTGAACAAGCGCCTCGCACAGATACGCAGTATTTT.